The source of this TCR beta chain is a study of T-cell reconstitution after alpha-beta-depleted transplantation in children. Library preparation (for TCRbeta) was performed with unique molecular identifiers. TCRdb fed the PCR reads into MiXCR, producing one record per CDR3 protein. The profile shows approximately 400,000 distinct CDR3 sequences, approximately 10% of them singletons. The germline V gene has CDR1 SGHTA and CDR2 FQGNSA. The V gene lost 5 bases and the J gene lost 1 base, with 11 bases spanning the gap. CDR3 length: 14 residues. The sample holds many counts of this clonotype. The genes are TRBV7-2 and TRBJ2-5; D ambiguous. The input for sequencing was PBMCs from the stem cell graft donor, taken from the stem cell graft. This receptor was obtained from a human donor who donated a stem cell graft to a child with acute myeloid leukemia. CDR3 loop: CASSLGTGQETQYF. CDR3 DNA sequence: TGTGCCAGCAGCCTAGGTACCGGCCAAGAGACCCAGTACTTC.